The 2 T cell receptor beta chains below all came from one sample that was sequenced in a study of T cells in Graves' hyperthyroidism and ophthalmopathy. TCR beta CDR3 region amplification was performed from RNA transcripts. The HTBI primer set drove a first-round RT-PCR of the TCR CDR3. TCRdb ran MiXCR on the multiplex PCR reads and lists one entry per CDR3 protein. Of 490,000 or so distinct CDR3 sequences in the sample, over 35% were seen once. The sample taken for sequencing was peripheral blood or thyroid tissue (not recorded which). The receptors here all came from an adult woman with Graves' disease, either hyperthyroidism or ophthalmopathy (not recorded which).

The chain carries TRBV20-1 and TRBJ1-1; possible D gene TRBD1, 5 bases. CDR3 length: 14 residues. V was cut by 2 bases and J by 4 bases, with 14 bases left in between. Germline CDR1 DFQATT, CDR2 SNEGSKA (reference sequence). This CDR3 reads CSARRVGQGTEAFF. For the CDR3, the DNA is TGCAGTGCTAGACGAGTCGGCCAGGGCACTGAAGCTTTCTTT.

The V call is TRBV28, the J call TRBJ1-3; no clear D. V lost 7 bases and J lost 1, with 8 bases in between. Germline CDR1 reads MDHEN; CDR2 reads SYDVKM. The CDR3 totals 13 residues. The CDR3 spells CASIGPSGNTIYF. In DNA, the CDR3 is TGTGCCAGCATAGGGCCATCTGGAAACACCATATATTTT.